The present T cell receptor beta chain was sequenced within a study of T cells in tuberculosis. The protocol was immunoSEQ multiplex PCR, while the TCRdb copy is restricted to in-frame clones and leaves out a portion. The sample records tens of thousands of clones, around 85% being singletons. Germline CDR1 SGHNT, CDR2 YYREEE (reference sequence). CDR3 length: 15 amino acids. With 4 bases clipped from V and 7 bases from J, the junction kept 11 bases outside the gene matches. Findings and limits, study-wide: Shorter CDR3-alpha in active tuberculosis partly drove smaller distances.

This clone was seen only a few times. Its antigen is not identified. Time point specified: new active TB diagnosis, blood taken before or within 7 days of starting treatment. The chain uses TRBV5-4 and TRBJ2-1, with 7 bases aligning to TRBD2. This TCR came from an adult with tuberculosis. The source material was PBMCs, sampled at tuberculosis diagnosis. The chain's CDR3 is CASSPGVAGHNEQFF. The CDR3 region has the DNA TGTGCCAGCAGCCCGGGGGTAGCGGGCCATAATGAGCAGTTCTTC.